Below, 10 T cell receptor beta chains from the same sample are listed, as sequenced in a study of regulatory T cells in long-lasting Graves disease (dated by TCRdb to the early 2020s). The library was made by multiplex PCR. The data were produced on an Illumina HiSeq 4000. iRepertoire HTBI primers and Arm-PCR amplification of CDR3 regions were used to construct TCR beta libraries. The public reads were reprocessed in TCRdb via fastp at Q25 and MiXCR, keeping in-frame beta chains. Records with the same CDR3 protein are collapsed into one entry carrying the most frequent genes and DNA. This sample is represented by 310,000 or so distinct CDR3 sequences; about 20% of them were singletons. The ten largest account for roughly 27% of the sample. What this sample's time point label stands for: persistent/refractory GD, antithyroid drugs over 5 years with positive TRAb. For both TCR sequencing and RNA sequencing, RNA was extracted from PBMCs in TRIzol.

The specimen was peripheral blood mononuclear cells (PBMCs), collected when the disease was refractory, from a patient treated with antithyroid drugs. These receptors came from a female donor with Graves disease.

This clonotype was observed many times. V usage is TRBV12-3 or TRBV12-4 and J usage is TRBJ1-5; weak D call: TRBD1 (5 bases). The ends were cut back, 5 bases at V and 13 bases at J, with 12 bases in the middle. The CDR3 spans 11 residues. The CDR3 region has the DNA TGTGCCAGCAGTATCGGGGCCCTGCAGCATTTT. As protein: CASSIGALQHF.

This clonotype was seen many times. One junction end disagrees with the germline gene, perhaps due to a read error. The CDR3: CSVGLAQNIQYF. The CDR3 region has the DNA TGCAGCGTGGGACTAGCCCAAAACATTCAGTACTTC. This chain links TRBV29-1 with TRBJ2-4; 9 nucleotides line up with TRBD2. Germline values: CDR1 SQVTM, CDR2 ANQGSEA. This CDR3 contains 12 residues. The full variable domain, with the rest looked up from reference TRBV29-1 and TRBJ2-4, is SAVISQKPSRDICQRGTSLTIQCQVDSQVTMMFWYRQQPGQSLTLIATANQGSEATYESGFVIDKFPISRPNLTFSTLTVSNMSPEDSSIYLCSVGLAQNIQYFGAGTRLSVL.

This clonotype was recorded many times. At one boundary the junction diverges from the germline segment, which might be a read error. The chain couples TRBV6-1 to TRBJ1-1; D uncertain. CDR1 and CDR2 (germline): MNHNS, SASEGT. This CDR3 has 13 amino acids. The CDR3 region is CASREVWDTEAFF. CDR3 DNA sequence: TGTGCCAGCAGGGAAGTTTGGGACACTGAAGCTTTCTTT.

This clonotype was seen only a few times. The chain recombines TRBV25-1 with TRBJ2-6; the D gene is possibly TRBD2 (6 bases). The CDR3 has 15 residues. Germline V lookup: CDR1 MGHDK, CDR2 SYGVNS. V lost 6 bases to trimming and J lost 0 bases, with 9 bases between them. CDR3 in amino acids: CASREGSSGANVLTF. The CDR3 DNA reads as TGTGCCAGCAGGGAGGGCAGCTCTGGGGCCAACGTCCTGACTTTC.

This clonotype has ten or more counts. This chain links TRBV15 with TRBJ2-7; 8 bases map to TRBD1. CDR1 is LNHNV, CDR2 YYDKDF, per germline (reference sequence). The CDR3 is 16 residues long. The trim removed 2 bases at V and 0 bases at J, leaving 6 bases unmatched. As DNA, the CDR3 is TGTGCCACCAGCAGAACTGGGACAGGACGCTCCTACGAGCAGTACTTC. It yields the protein CATSRTGTGRSYEQYF. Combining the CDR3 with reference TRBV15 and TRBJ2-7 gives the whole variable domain DAMVIQNPRYQVTQFGKPVTLSCSQTLNHNVMYWYQQKSSQAPKLLFHYYDKDFNNEADTPDNFQSRRPNTSFCFLDIRSPGLGDTAMYLCATSRTGTGRSYEQYFGPGTRLTVT.

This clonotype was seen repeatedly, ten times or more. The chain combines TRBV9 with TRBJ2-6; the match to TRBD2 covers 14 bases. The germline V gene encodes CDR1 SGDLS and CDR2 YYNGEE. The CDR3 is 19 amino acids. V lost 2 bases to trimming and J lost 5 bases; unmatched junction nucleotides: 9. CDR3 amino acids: CASSVTRGTSGSWANVLTF. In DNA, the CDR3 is TGTGCCAGCAGCGTCACCCGCGGGACTAGCGGGAGTTGGGCCAACGTCCTGACTTTC.

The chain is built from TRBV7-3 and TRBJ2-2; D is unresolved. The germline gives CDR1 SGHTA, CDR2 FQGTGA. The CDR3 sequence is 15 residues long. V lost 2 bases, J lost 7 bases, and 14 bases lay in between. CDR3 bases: TGTGCCAGCAGCTTAGACCCATACACGGGCGGGGAGCTGTTTTTT. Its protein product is CASSLDPYTGGELFF.

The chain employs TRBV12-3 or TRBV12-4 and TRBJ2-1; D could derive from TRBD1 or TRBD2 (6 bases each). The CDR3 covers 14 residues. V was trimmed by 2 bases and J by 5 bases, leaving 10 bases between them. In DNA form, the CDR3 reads TGTGCCAGCAGTTTACCGGGGGCGGACAATGAGCAGTTCTTC. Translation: CASSLPGADNEQFF.

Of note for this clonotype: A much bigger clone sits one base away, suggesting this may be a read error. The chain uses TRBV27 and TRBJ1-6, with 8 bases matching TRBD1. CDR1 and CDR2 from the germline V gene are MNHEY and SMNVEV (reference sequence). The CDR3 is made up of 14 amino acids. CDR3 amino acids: CARYPQGVNSALHF. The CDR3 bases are TGTGCCAGATACCCACAGGGGGTTAATTCAGCCCTCCACTTT.

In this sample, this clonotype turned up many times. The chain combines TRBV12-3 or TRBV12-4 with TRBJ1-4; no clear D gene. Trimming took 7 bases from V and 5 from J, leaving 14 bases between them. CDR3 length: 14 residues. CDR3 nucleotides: TGTGCCAGCACCCAAACCGGACCGAATGAAAAACTGTTTTTT. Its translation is CASTQTGPNEKLFF.